This TCR beta chain was captured by sequencing in a study of shared clonotypes between healthy human individuals. Study details: Per-donor plates numbered three CD4 naive, three CD4 memory, two CD8 naive and one CD8 memory.

Researchers ran the assay at a deep level. Assay used: immunoSEQ multiplex PCR; TCRdb lists only in-frame clones, some missing. The sample carries over 850,000 clones, about 84% recorded once. The sequencing sample was made of memory CD4+ T cells from PBMCs. Subset indicated: CD45RA-negative fraction. The receptor was derived from a man younger than 35 in good health. Some clones in this sample may be carry-over from other donors' samples.

The CDR3 sequence is CAWSPQGDSGNTIYF. CDR3 nucleotide sequence: TGTGCCTGGAGTCCCCAGGGGGATTCTGGAAACACCATATATTTT. The chain recombines TRBV30 with TRBJ1-3; 7 bases fit TRBD1. Looked up from germline, CDR1 is GTSNPN and CDR2 is SVGIG (reference sequence). The trim removed 2 bases at V and 1 base at J, leaving 5 bases unmatched. The CDR3 extends over 15 amino acids.